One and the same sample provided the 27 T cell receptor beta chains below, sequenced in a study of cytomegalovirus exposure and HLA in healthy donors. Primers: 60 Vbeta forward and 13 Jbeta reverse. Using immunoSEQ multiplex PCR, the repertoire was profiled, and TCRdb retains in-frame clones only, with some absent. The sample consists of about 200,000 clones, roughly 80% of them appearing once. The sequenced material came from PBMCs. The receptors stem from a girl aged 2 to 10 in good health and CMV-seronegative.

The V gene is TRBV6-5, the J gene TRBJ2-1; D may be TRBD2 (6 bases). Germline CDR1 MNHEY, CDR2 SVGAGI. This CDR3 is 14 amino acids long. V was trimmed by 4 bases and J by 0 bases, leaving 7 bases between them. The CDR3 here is CASSFGGSYNEQFF. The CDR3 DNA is TGTGCCAGCAGTTTCGGGGGCTCCTACAATGAGCAGTTCTTC.

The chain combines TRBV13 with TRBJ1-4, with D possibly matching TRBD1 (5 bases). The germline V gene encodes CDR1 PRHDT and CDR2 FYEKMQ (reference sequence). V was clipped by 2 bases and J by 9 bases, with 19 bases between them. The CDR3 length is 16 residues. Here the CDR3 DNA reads TGTGCCAGCAGCTTAAAAAGCCAGGGATTGGCCCAAAAACTGTTTTTT. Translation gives CASSLKSQGLAQKLFF. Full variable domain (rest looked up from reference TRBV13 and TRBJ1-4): AAGVIQSPRHLIKEKRETATLKCYPIPRHDTVYWYQQGPGQDPQFLISFYEKMQSDKGSIPDRFSAQQFSDYHSELNMSSLELGDSALYFCASSLKSQGLAQKLFFGSGTQLSVL.

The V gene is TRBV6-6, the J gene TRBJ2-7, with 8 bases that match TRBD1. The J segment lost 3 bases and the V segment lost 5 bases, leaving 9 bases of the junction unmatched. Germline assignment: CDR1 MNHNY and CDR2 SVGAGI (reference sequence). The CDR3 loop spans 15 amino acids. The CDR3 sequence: CASSTHRGFSYEQYF. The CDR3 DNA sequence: TGTGCCAGCAGTACCCACAGGGGGTTTAGCTACGAGCAGTACTTC.

CDR3 bases: TGTGCCAGAAGCCGCGATCCCAACGGACAGGGGGCATATGAAAAACTGTTTTTT. Translation: CARSRDPNGQGAYEKLFF. The chain employs TRBV5-3 and TRBJ1-4; the match to TRBD1 covers 11 bases. TRBV5-3 is flagged as an ORF with uncertain function. V was pared by 4 bases and J by 6 bases, with 14 bases of the junction left unmatched. The CDR3 spans 18 residues.

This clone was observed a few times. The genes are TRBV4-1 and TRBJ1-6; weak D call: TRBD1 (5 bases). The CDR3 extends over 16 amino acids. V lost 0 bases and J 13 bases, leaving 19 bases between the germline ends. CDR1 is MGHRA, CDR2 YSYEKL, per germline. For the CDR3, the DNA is TGCGCCAGCAGCCAAGATCTGGGGCTTAACTTGGATCCCCTCCACTTT. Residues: CASSQDLGLNLDPLHF.

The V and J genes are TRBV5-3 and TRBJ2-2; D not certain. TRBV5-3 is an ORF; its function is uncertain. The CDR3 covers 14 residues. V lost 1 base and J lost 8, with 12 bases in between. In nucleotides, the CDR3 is TGTGCCAGAAGCTTGTTGTCTCCCACTGGGGAGCTGTTTTTT. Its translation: CARSLLSPTGELFF.

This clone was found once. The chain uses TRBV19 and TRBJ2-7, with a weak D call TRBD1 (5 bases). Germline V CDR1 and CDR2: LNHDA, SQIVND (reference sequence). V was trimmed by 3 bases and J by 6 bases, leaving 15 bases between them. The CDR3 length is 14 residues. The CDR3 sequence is CASSMLQVGSEQYF. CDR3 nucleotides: TGTGCCAGTAGTATGTTACAGGTGGGCAGCGAGCAGTACTTC.

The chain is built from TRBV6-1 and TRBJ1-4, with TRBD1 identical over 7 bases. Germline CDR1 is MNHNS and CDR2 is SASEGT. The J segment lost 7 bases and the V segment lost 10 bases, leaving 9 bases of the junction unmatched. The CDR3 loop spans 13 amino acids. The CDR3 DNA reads TGTGCCACCTCGGGACAGTGGTCTGAAAAACTGTTTTTT. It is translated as CATSGQWSEKLFF.

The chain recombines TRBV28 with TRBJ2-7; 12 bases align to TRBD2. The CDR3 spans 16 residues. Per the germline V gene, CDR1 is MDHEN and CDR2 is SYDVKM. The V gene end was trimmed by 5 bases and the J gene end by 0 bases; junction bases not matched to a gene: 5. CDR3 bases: TGTGCCAGCAGTGTCTGGACTAGCGGGATCTCCTACGAGCAGTACTTC. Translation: CASSVWTSGISYEQYF.

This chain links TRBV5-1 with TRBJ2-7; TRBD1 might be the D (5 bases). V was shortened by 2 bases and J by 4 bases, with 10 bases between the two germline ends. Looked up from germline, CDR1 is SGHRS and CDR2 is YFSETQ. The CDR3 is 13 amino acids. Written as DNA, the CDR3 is TGCGCCAGCAGCTTTCACCAGGGTTACGAGCAGTACTTC. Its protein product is CASSFHQGYEQYF.

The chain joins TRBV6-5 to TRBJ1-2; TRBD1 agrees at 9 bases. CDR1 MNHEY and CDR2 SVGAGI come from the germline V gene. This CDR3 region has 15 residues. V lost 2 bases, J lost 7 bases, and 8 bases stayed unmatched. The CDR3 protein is CASSYGTGSIAGYTF. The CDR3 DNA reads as TGTGCCAGCAGTTACGGGACAGGGTCGATAGCTGGCTACACCTTC.

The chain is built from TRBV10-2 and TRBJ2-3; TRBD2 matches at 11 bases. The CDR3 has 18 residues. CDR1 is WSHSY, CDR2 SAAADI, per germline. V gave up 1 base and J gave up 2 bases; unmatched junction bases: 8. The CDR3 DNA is TGCGCCAGCAGTGAGTACTTTACTAGCGGGGGTTACACAGATACGCAGTATTTT. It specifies CASSEYFTSGGYTDTQYF.

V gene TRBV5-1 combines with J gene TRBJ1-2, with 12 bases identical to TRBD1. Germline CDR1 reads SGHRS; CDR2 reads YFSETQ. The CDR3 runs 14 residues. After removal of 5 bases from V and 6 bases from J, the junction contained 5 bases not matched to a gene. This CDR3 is CASRLGTGGDGYTF. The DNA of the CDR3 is TGCGCCAGCAGGCTTGGGACAGGGGGCGATGGCTACACCTTC.

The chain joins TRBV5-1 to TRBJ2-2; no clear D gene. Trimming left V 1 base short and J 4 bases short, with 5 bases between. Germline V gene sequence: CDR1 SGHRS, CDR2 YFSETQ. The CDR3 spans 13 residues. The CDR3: CASSLFFTGELFF. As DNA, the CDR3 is TGCGCCAGCAGCTTGTTCTTCACCGGGGAGCTGTTTTTT.

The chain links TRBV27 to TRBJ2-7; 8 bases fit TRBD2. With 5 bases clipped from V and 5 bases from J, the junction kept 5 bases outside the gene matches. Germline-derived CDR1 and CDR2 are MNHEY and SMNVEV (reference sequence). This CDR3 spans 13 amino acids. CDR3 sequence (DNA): TGTGCCAGCAGTACCCGTAGCGGGGACGAGCAGTACTTC. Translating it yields CASSTRSGDEQYF.

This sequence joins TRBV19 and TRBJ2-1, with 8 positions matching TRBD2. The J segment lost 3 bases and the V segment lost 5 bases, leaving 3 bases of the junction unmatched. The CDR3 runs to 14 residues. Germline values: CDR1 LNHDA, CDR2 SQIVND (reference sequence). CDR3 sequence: CASSAGGLYNEQFF. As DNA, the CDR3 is TGTGCCAGTAGTGCGGGAGGACTCTACAATGAGCAGTTCTTC. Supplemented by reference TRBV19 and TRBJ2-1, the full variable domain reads DGGITQSPKYLFRKEGQNVTLSCEQNLNHDAMYWYRQDPGQGLRLIYYSQIVNDFQKGDIAEGYSVSREKKESFPLTVTSAQKNPTAFYLCASSAGGLYNEQFFGPGTRLTVL.

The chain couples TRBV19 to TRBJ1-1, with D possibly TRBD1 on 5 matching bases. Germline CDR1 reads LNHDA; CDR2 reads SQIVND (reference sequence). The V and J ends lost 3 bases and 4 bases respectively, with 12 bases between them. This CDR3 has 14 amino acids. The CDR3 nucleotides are TGTGCCAGTAGTATTTTGGGGGGTTCCACTGAAGCTTTCTTT. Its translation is CASSILGGSTEAFF. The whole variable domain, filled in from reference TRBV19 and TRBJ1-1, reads DGGITQSPKYLFRKEGQNVTLSCEQNLNHDAMYWYRQDPGQGLRLIYYSQIVNDFQKGDIAEGYSVSREKKESFPLTVTSAQKNPTAFYLCASSILGGSTEAFFGQGTRLTVV.

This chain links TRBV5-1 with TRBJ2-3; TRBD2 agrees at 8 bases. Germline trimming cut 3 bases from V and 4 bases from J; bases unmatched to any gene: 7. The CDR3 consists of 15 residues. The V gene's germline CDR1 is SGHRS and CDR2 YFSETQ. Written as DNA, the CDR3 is TGCGCCAGCAGCTCCAGCGGGAGAGGGGCAGATACGCAGTATTTT. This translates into CASSSSGRGADTQYF.

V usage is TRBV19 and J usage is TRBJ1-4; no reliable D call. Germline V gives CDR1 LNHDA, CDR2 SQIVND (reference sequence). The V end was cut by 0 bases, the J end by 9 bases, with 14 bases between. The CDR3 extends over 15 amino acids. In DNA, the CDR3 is TGTGCCAGTAGTATAGAACCCCGAGGATCACAAAAACTGTTTTTT. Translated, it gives CASSIEPRGSQKLFF.

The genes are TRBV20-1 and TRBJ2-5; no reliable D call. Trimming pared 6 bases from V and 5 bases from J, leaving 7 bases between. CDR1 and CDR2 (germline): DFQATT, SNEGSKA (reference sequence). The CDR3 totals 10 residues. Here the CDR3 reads CSAAAETQYF. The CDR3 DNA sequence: TGCAGTGCGGCCGCCGAGACCCAGTACTTC.

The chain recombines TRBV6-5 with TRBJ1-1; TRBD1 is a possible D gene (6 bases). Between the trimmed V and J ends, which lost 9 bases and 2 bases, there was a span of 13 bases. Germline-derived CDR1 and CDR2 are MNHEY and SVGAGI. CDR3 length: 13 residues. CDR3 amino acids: CASLYRANTEAFF. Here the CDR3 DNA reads TGTGCCAGTTTGTACAGGGCTAACACTGAAGCTTTCTTT.

The CDR3 reads CAFGGGYGYTF. In nucleotides, the CDR3 is TGTGCCTTCGGCGGGGGCTATGGCTACACCTTC. The chain couples TRBV30 to TRBJ1-2, with D perhaps matching TRBD1 (5 bases). The V and J ends lost 7 bases and 4 bases respectively, with 10 bases between them. From germline, CDR1 is GTSNPN and CDR2 SVGIG (reference sequence). The CDR3 consists of 11 residues.

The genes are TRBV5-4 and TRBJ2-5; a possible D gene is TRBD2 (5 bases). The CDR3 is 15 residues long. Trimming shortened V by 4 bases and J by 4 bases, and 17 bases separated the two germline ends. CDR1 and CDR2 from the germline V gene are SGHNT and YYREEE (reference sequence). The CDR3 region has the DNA TGTGCCAGCAGCCCCGGGGTAGGCCCAAGAGAGACCCAGTACTTC. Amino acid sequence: CASSPGVGPRETQYF.

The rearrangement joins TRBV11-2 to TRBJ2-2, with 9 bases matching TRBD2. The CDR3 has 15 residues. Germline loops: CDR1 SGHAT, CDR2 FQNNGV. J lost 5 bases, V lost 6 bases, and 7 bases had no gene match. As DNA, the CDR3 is TGTGCCAGCAGGCCTCTAGCGGGACGAACCGGGGAGCTGTTTTTT. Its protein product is CASRPLAGRTGELFF.

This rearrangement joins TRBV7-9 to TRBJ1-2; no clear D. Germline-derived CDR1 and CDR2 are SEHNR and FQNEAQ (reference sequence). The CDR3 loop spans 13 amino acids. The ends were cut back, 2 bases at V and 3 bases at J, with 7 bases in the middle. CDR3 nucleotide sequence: TGTGCCAGCAGCTTAAATCCCGACTATGGCTACACCTTC. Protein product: CASSLNPDYGYTF.

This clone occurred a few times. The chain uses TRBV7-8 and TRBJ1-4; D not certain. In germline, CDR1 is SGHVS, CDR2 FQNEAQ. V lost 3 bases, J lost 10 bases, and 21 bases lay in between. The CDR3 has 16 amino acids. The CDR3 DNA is TGTGCCAGCAGCTTCGGTAGCGTTGGGATTTTTGGAAAACTGTTTTTT. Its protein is CASSFGSVGIFGKLFF.

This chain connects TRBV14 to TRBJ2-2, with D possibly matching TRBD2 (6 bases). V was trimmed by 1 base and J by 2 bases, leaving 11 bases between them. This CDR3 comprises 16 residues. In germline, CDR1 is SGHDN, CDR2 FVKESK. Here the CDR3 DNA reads TGTGCCAGCAGCCAAGTTTGGACTAAAAACACCGGGGAGCTGTTTTTT. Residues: CASSQVWTKNTGELFF.